A single sample is the source of the 29 T cell receptor beta chains below, sequenced in a study of blood T cell repertoires in COVID-19. Clones were sequenced by immunoSEQ multiplex PCR, and TCRdb holds only the in-frame ones, with some missing. This sample has tens of thousands of clones; around 80% occur once, and the top ten carry about 15%. Sequencing was done on a sample of peripheral blood. All receptors come from a human donor with active or convalescent COVID-19. The donor label of this sample is uncertain.

V is TRBV4-2 and J is TRBJ1-4, with D uncertain. This CDR3 contains 17 residues. Trimming pared 0 bases from V and 3 bases from J, leaving 14 bases between. The germline V gene has CDR1 LGHNA and CDR2 YNFKEQ. CDR3 DNA sequence: TGTGCCAGCAGCCAAGACCTTAGCCCTGACTCTAATGAAAAACTGTTTTTT. This codes for CASSQDLSPDSNEKLFF.

The rearrangement uses TRBV25-1 and TRBJ2-3, with D possibly being TRBD1 (5 bases). CDR3 size: 13 residues. Germline assignment: CDR1 MGHDK and CDR2 SYGVNS. The V and J ends lost 2 bases and 4 bases respectively, with 7 bases between them. CDR3 amino acids: CASSEQGADTQYF. The CDR3, as DNA: TGTGCCAGCAGTGAACAGGGCGCAGATACGCAGTATTTT.

The gene calls are TRBV2 and TRBJ2-1, with TRBD2 identical over 9 bases. The CDR3 sequence is 14 residues long. Per germline, CDR1 SNHLY and CDR2 FYNNEI. Trimming removed 7 bases from V and 6 bases from J; junction bases left unmatched: 7. DNA of the CDR3: TGTGCCAGCATCGTGACTAGCGGAAGCAATGAGCAGTTCTTC. It is translated as CASIVTSGSNEQFF.

The rearrangement joins TRBV5-1 to TRBJ2-1; TRBD1 might be the D (6 bases). Germline V gene data show CDR1 as SGHRS and CDR2 as YFSETQ. V lost 0 bases, J lost 7 bases, and 11 bases lay in between. This CDR3 spans 14 amino acids. This CDR3 is CASSLDNTGNEQFF. The DNA of the CDR3 is TGCGCCAGCAGCTTGGACAATACAGGGAATGAGCAGTTCTTC.

V usage is TRBV4-2 and J usage is TRBJ1-5, with D possibly TRBD1 on 6 matching bases. The germline gives CDR1 LGHNA, CDR2 YNFKEQ. V was cut by 0 bases and J by 3 bases, with 9 bases left in between. This CDR3 spans 15 amino acids. The CDR3 protein is CASSQDRGANQPQHF. CDR3 sequence (DNA): TGTGCCAGCAGCCAAGATCGGGGGGCCAATCAGCCCCAGCATTTT.

The chain carries TRBV1 and TRBJ2-7; TRBD2 is taken as the D call from the table, unchecked against the DNA. TRBV1 is annotated as a pseudogene. This CDR3 has 21 amino acids. This CDR3 is CTSSQGQKVASGRGTGYEQYF. CDR3 bases: TGCACCAGCAGCCAAGGCCAAAAAGTGGCTAGCGGGAGAGGTACGGGATACGAGCAGTACTTC.

The chain has TRBV4-2 and TRBJ2-7, with TRBD2 matching over 7 bases. Germline CDR1 LGHNA, CDR2 YNFKEQ. The CDR3 totals 15 residues. J gave up 3 bases and V 3 bases, and 8 bases lay outside the gene matches. The CDR3 protein is CASSHERGLNYEQYF. CDR3 nucleotide sequence: TGTGCCAGCAGCCATGAGCGGGGATTGAACTACGAGCAGTACTTC.

The chain joins TRBV7-8 to TRBJ1-3, with unresolved D. The ends were cut back, 1 base at V and 5 bases at J, with 9 bases in the middle. Looked up from germline, CDR1 is SGHVS and CDR2 is FQNEAQ. The CDR3 has 14 amino acids. The CDR3 loop is CASSLDPGRNTIYF. The CDR3 nucleotides are TGTGCCAGCAGCTTAGACCCGGGTAGAAACACCATATATTTT.

The chain links TRBV7-3 to TRBJ2-2; unclear D gene. Germline CDR1 reads SGHTA; CDR2 reads FQGTGA. V was clipped by 0 bases and J by 5 bases, with 7 bases between them. This CDR3 spans 14 amino acids. In DNA, the CDR3 is TGTGCCAGCAGCTTAACGCTAGGTACCGGGGAGCTGTTTTTT. Amino acid sequence: CASSLTLGTGELFF.

To note about this clone: The sample contains more than one DNA sequence encoding this CDR3. V usage is TRBV5-1 and J usage is TRBJ2-7; 9 bases match TRBD1. CDR1 and CDR2 from the germline V gene are SGHRS and YFSETQ. This CDR3 is built from 15 residues. V lost 0 bases, J lost 3 bases, and 4 bases stayed unmatched. This CDR3 is CASSLEQGAYYEQYF. The CDR3 coding sequence is TGCGCCAGCAGCTTGGAACAGGGGGCCTACTACGAGCAGTACTTC.

The V gene is TRBV9, the J gene TRBJ1-2, with D maybe TRBD1 (5 bases). Trimming removed 4 bases from V and 8 bases from J, with 15 bases in between. Per germline, CDR1 SGDLS and CDR2 YYNGEE. The CDR3 is 13 amino acids. CDR3 sequence: CASSPNQGSGYTF. CDR3 nucleotides: TGTGCCAGCAGCCCCAATCAGGGAAGCGGCTACACCTTC.

The DNA of the CDR3 is TGTGCCAGCAGCTTATACGGGGGTTTCTCCTACGAGCAGTACTTC. Its protein is CASSLYGGFSYEQYF. The chain combines TRBV7-6 with TRBJ2-7; TRBD2 might be the D (6 bases). The CDR3 loop spans 15 amino acids. V was clipped by 2 bases and J by 0 bases, with 11 bases between them. CDR1 is SGHVS, CDR2 FNYEAQ, per germline.

The chain couples TRBV9 to TRBJ1-2; D is ambiguous. The length of the CDR3 is 12 residues. The germline V and J ends were trimmed by 0 bases and 8 bases, with 8 bases remaining between them. Germline CDR1 is SGDLS and CDR2 is YYNGEE. CDR3 in amino acids: CASSVGVRGYTF. The CDR3 nucleotides read TGTGCCAGCAGCGTAGGGGTGAGGGGCTACACCTTC.

The rearrangement joins TRBV27 to TRBJ2-3; D is undetermined. Deletions cut 4 bases from V and 8 bases from J, with 16 bases between. The CDR3 totals 14 residues. CDR1 and CDR2 from the germline V gene are MNHEY and SMNVEV (reference sequence). The CDR3 bases are TGTGCCAGCAGTTCCTCGCATGCGGTCGGTACGCAGTATTTT. This codes for CASSSSHAVGTQYF.

The chain recombines TRBV9 with TRBJ2-3; TRBD1 is a possible D gene (6 bases). CDR1 and CDR2 (germline): SGDLS, YYNGEE. The CDR3 is made up of 15 amino acids. V was clipped by 2 bases and J by 0 bases, with 10 bases between them. CDR3 DNA sequence: TGTGCCAGCAGCGTCAACACAGGGAGCACAGATACGCAGTATTTT. It translates to CASSVNTGSTDTQYF.

The chain links TRBV5-6 to TRBJ2-3; 10 bases agree with TRBD2. J lost 6 bases, V lost 4 bases, and 2 bases had no gene match. Germline lookup yields CDR1 SGHDT and CDR2 YYEEEE. The CDR3 length is 13 residues. CDR3 sequence reads: CASSLAGVDTQYF. The CDR3 nucleotides read TGTGCCAGCAGCCTAGCGGGAGTGGATACGCAGTATTTT.

This clone has just one count. The V and J genes are TRBV3-1 (or the pseudogene TRBV3-2) and TRBJ1-2, with 8 bases identical to TRBD1. Germline V lookup: CDR1 LGHDT, CDR2 YNNKEL (reference sequence). The CDR3 spans 15 residues. J was trimmed by 7 bases and V by 2 bases; bases with no gene match: 9. The CDR3 region is CASSQQVLTGAGYTF. CDR3 nucleotides: TGTGCCAGCAGCCAACAAGTACTGACAGGGGCTGGCTACACCTTC.

The chain has TRBV5-1 and TRBJ1-1, with D perhaps matching TRBD1 (5 bases). The CDR3 spans 14 residues. Trimming removed 0 bases at V and 5 bases at J, with 11 bases between. Germline V gene sequence: CDR1 SGHRS, CDR2 YFSETQ. CDR3 coding DNA: TGCGCCAGCAGCTTGGCCGGGGGTGGGACTGAAGCTTTCTTT. The encoded protein is CASSLAGGGTEAFF. The full variable domain, its missing parts supplied by reference TRBV5-1 and TRBJ1-1, is KAGVTQTPRYLIKTRGQQVTLSCSPISGHRSVSWYQQTPGQGLQFLFEYFSETQRNKGNFPGRFSGRQFSNSRSEMNVSTLELGDSALYLCASSLAGGGTEAFFGQGTRLTVV.

This chain joins TRBV5-4 and TRBJ2-3; D is possibly TRBD2 (5 bases). The CDR3 is 15 residues long. Germline CDR1 and CDR2: SGHNT and YYREEE (reference sequence). V was pared by 2 bases and J by 2 bases, with 12 bases between. The CDR3 DNA follows: TGTGCCAGCAGCTTACACGGACTCATCACAGATACGCAGTATTTT. Translation: CASSLHGLITDTQYF.

The chain combines TRBV7-2 with TRBJ1-5; 7 bases align to TRBD1. The germline V gene has CDR1 SGHTA and CDR2 FQGNSA. The CDR3 is 13 amino acids. The ends lost 5 bases at V and 3 bases at J; junction bases unmatched: 1. The chain's CDR3 is CASSDRVNQPQHF. Written as DNA, the CDR3 is TGTGCCAGCAGCGACAGGGTCAATCAGCCCCAGCATTTT.

The V call is TRBV19, the J call TRBJ1-2; D is ambiguous. CDR1 and CDR2 (germline): LNHDA, SQIVND (reference sequence). V was cut by 5 bases and J by 4 bases, with 14 bases left in between. CDR3 length equals 14 residues. The CDR3 here is CASSSSQRAYGYTF. The CDR3 coding sequence is TGTGCCAGTAGTTCTTCCCAGAGGGCCTATGGCTACACCTTC.

This clone appeared a few times. The chain carries TRBV11-2 and TRBJ1-5; TRBD1 aligns across 7 bases. CDR1 is SGHAT and CDR2 is FQNNGV in the germline V gene. The CDR3 extends over 14 amino acids. Trimming removed 5 bases from V and 1 base from J; junction bases left unmatched: 2. The CDR3 DNA reads as TGTGCCAGCAGCCAGACAGGGAGCAATCAGCCCCAGCATTTT. Translating gives CASSQTGSNQPQHF. The whole variable domain, remainder taken from reference TRBV11-2 and TRBJ1-5, is EAGVAQSPRYKIIEKRQSVAFWCNPISGHATLYWYQQILGQGPKLLIQFQNNGVVDDSQLPKDRFSAERLKGVDSTLKIQPAKLEDSAVYLCASSQTGSNQPQHFGDGTRLSIL.

About this clone itself: One end of the junction is discordant with germline, which a read error may explain. V gene TRBV20-1 combines with J gene TRBJ2-7; weak D call: TRBD2 (5 bases). The CDR3 runs 14 residues. Per the germline V gene, CDR1 is DFQATT and CDR2 is SNEGSKA (reference sequence). This CDR3 is CSASPLDFSYEQYF. DNA for the CDR3: TGCAGTGCTAGTCCACTAGACTTCTCCTACGAGCAGTATTTC.

Regarding this clone: Mismatch with germline at one junction end may stem from a read error. This chain links TRBV7-7 with TRBJ2-1; 9 bases match TRBD2. Germline V gives CDR1 SSHAT, CDR2 FNYEAQ (reference sequence). The CDR3 extends over 14 amino acids. The CDR3 reads CASSSLAGWNEQFF. The CDR3 bases are TGTGCTAGCAGCTCTCTAGCGGGATGGAATGAGCAGTTCTTC.

V is TRBV19 and J is TRBJ2-1; 15 bases are shared with TRBD2. V dropped 5 bases and J dropped 4; count of bases not matched to a gene: 9. Germline V gene sequence: CDR1 LNHDA, CDR2 SQIVND (reference sequence). This CDR3 has 18 amino acids. CDR3 loop: CASSPRTSGRAWYNEQFF. Written as DNA, the CDR3 is TGTGCCAGTAGTCCGCGGACTAGCGGGAGGGCATGGTACAATGAGCAGTTCTTC.

Of note for this clone: The junction shows a germline mismatch at one end, possibly a read error. This rearrangement joins TRBV4-1 to TRBJ2-7, with D maybe TRBD2 (6 bases). The CDR3 loop spans 16 amino acids. The germline CDR1 and CDR2 sequences are MGHRA and YSYEKL. CDR3 nucleotide sequence: TGCGCCAGCAGTCAAGGAAGTACGGGAGAGACCTACGAGCAGTACTTC. It yields the protein CASSQGSTGETYEQYF.

The J gene is TRBJ1-1, the V gene TRBV29-1; a possible D gene is TRBD1 (5 bases). V dropped 7 bases and J dropped 6 bases, with 12 bases sitting between them. The CDR3 totals 11 residues. The germline V gene encodes CDR1 SQVTM and CDR2 ANQGSEA. In DNA form, the CDR3 reads TGCAGCGCAAGGGGAGGAGCTGAAGCTTTCTTT. Its protein product is CSARGGAEAFF.

V usage is TRBV5-4 and J usage is TRBJ1-2, with 9 bases lining up with TRBD1. CDR1 and CDR2 (germline): SGHNT, YYREEE (reference sequence). The CDR3 consists of 14 residues. J lost 3 bases, V lost 1 base, and 1 base had no gene match. CDR3 bases: TGTGCCAGCAGCTTGAGGGACAGGGACTATGGCTACACCTTC. Translating it yields CASSLRDRDYGYTF. The complete variable domain, with remaining parts taken from reference TRBV5-4 and TRBJ1-2, reads ETGVTQSPTHLIKTRGQQVTLRCSSQSGHNTVSWYQQALGQGPQFIFQYYREEENGRGNFPPRFSGLQFPNYSSELNVNALELDDSALYLCASSLRDRDYGYTFGSGTRLTVV.

V gene TRBV2 combines with J gene TRBJ2-5; 9 nucleotides align to TRBD1. Germline CDR1 and CDR2: SNHLY and FYNNEI. This CDR3 has 15 amino acids. V was pared by 3 bases and J by 7 bases, with 9 bases of the junction left unmatched. CDR3 sequence reads: CASSDGTGKGGTQYF. Written as DNA, the CDR3 is TGTGCCAGCAGTGACGGGACAGGGAAAGGCGGGACCCAGTACTTC.